Below are 31 T cell receptor beta chains sequenced from a single sample in a study of blood T cell repertoires in COVID-19. Produced via immunoSEQ multiplex PCR; TCRdb's table is partial and in-frame only. Among 200,000 to 250,000 clones listed, approximately 84% were seen once. Sequenced input: PBMCs or T cells enriched from blood (not recorded which). The source of these receptors is a man between 60 and 70 years old who had recovered from COVID-19.

This clone was picked up one time. The chain recombines TRBV3-1 (or the pseudogene TRBV3-2) with TRBJ1-1; 7 bases are shared with TRBD1. Per the germline V gene, CDR1 is LGHDT and CDR2 is YNNKEL (reference sequence). V lost 3 bases and J lost 7; bases outside the gene matches: 8. The CDR3 has 14 amino acids. The DNA of the CDR3 is TGTGCCAGCAGCCACCAAGGGGGCAGGGATGAAGCTTTCTTT. It specifies CASSHQGGRDEAFF.

This chain joins TRBV4-3 and TRBJ1-4; D not resolved. Trimming removed 1 base at V and 15 bases at J, with 21 bases between. The length of the CDR3 is 15 residues. CDR1 and CDR2 (germline): LGHNA, YSLEER. CDR3 loop: CASSQGGGHGDLMFF. As DNA, the CDR3 is TGCGCCAGCAGCCAAGGAGGCGGCCATGGTGATTTGATGTTTTTT.

This clone has only a few counts. This chain joins TRBV5-8 and TRBJ1-5; 9 bases line up with TRBD1. The CDR3 sequence is 20 residues long. V was clipped by 4 bases and J by 0 bases; unmatched bases: 17. CDR1 SGHTS and CDR2 YDEGEE come from the germline V gene. The CDR3, as DNA: TGTGCCAGCAGCCCCCGGGGGCTAGCGACAGGGGGTTATAGCAATCAGCCCCAGCATTTT. Its translation: CASSPRGLATGGYSNQPQHF.

The count of this clone is one. V usage is TRBV6-1 and J usage is TRBJ1-5; possibly TRBD1 for D (5 bases). V gave up 4 bases and J gave up 1 base, with 14 bases separating them. CDR3 length: 16 residues. Germline CDR1 MNHNS, CDR2 SASEGT. The CDR3 is CASSVAGFGSNQPQHF. CDR3 nucleotides: TGTGCCAGCAGTGTCGCAGGGTTTGGGAGCAATCAGCCCCAGCATTTT.

The CDR3 nucleotides are TGTGCCAGCAGCTCTGGGACAGGGGTGAGCTACACCTTC. Translated, it gives CASSSGTGVSYTF. The J gene is TRBJ1-2, the V gene TRBV7-3, with 10 bases matching TRBD1. V trimming: 4 bases; J trimming: 9 bases; junction bases outside the gene matches: 5. This CDR3 spans 13 amino acids. Germline values: CDR1 SGHTA, CDR2 FQGTGA.

The J gene is TRBJ2-1, the V gene TRBV24-1, with 7 bases fitting TRBD2. Per the germline V gene, CDR1 is KGHDR and CDR2 is SFDVKD. Germline trimming cut 5 bases from V and 4 bases from J; bases unmatched to any gene: 4. This CDR3 comprises 14 residues. The chain's CDR3 is CATSGLADYNEQFF. CDR3 DNA sequence: TGTGCCACCAGTGGTCTAGCGGATTACAATGAGCAGTTCTTC.

The chain has TRBV27 and TRBJ2-3, with TRBD1 identical over 8 bases. The CDR3 length is 15 residues. V lost 5 bases to trimming and J lost 4 bases; unmatched junction nucleotides: 8. Per germline, CDR1 MNHEY and CDR2 SMNVEV (reference sequence). CDR3 bases: TGTGCCAGCAGTCCGGACAGGGTCGGGGCAGATACGCAGTATTTT. Translation: CASSPDRVGADTQYF.

V is TRBV18 and J is TRBJ2-3; the D is unclear. The CDR3 covers 14 residues. Germline V gene lookup returns CDR1 KGHSH and CDR2 LQKENI. Trimming pared 1 base from V and 4 bases from J, leaving 9 bases between. The CDR3 DNA is TGTGCCAGCTCACCACAGTTTGGAGCAGATACGCAGTATTTT. Translating gives CASSPQFGADTQYF.

This clone occurred once. The CDR3 nucleotides read TGTGCCAGCACCCCGACGACAGGGAACGCAAATGAAAAACTGTTTTTT. It encodes CASTPTTGNANEKLFF. The gene calls are TRBV6-2 or TRBV6-3 and TRBJ1-4, with TRBD1 identical over 7 bases. V was pared by 7 bases and J by 5 bases, with 13 bases of the junction left unmatched. The CDR3 has 16 amino acids. The germline V gene encodes CDR1 MNHEY and CDR2 SVGEGT.

The rearrangement links TRBV27 to TRBJ1-2; 9 bases agree with TRBD1. The CDR3 consists of 14 residues. Unmatched junction bases numbered 7, after V lost 7 bases and J lost 4 bases. Germline-derived CDR1 and CDR2 are MNHEY and SMNVEV (reference sequence). The CDR3: CASKGQGSGYGYTF. As DNA, the CDR3 is TGTGCCAGCAAGGGACAGGGCTCGGGCTATGGCTACACCTTC.

The V and J genes are TRBV7-2 and TRBJ1-2; 8 positions match TRBD1. Germline V gives CDR1 SGHTA, CDR2 FQGNSA. V gave up 4 bases and J gave up 5 bases; unmatched junction bases: 9. This CDR3 has 15 residues. The chain's CDR3 is CASSSVGGTGYGYTF. The CDR3 nucleotides are TGTGCCAGCAGCTCAGTCGGAGGGACAGGATATGGCTACACCTTC.

This chain uses TRBV4-3 with TRBJ1-3, with D perhaps TRBD1 (5 bases). With 0 bases removed from V and 4 bases from J, the gap between germline ends came to 13 bases. CDR1 and CDR2 (germline): LGHNA, YSLEER. This CDR3 has 16 residues. The CDR3 bases are TGCGCCAGCAGCCAAGAGGTGGCGGGGGTAGGAAACACCATATATTTT. Amino acid sequence: CASSQEVAGVGNTIYF.

The chain recombines TRBV7-6 with TRBJ2-1, with 12 bases aligning to TRBD2. Germline V gives CDR1 SGHVS, CDR2 FNYEAQ. The CDR3 has 18 residues. V was clipped by 3 bases and J by 10 bases; unmatched bases: 16. The CDR3 sequence: CASSFGVRRLAGADEQFF. CDR3 DNA sequence: TGTGCCAGCAGCTTCGGCGTCCGGCGACTAGCGGGGGCAGACGAGCAGTTCTTC.

V gene TRBV18 combines with J gene TRBJ2-2; the match to TRBD1 covers 7 bases. CDR3 length: 16 residues. Germline CDR1 and CDR2: KGHSH and LQKENI. V lost 0 bases to trimming and J lost 2 bases; unmatched junction nucleotides: 3. The CDR3 sequence is CASSPPGTVNTGELFF. CDR3 nucleotide sequence: TGTGCCAGCTCACCACCGGGGACAGTCAACACCGGGGAGCTGTTTTTT. Filled out from reference TRBV18 and TRBJ2-2, the complete variable domain reads NAGVMQNPRHLVRRRGQEARLRCSPMKGHSHVYWYRQLPEEGLKFMVYLQKENIIDESGMPKERFSAEFPKEGPSILRIQQVVRGDSAAYFCASSPPGTVNTGELFFGEGSRLTVL.

This sequence joins TRBV5-5 and TRBJ1-4, with D perhaps matching TRBD1 (6 bases). V lost 4 bases to trimming and J lost 2 bases, with 15 bases between them. The CDR3 runs 16 residues. From germline, CDR1 is SGHKS and CDR2 YYEKEE (reference sequence). The CDR3 bases are TGTGCCAGCAGCCCGAAACCCGGACAGACTAATGAAAAACTGTTTTTT. Its translation: CASSPKPGQTNEKLFF.

The chain links TRBV13 to TRBJ2-2, with D tentatively TRBD2 (5 bases). The V end was cut by 0 bases, the J end by 4 bases, with 15 bases between. The CDR3 consists of 17 residues. Germline V gives CDR1 PRHDT, CDR2 FYEKMQ (reference sequence). The CDR3 region is CASSLGLLGVRTGELFF. As DNA, the CDR3 is TGTGCCAGCAGCTTAGGCCTCCTCGGGGTACGCACCGGGGAGCTGTTTTTT.

CDR3 DNA: TGTGCCAGTAGGAATTCAGCGACTAATTCACCCCTCCACTTT. Translated, it gives CASRNSATNSPLHF. The chain has TRBV19 and TRBJ1-6; D is ambiguous. Between the trimmed V and J ends, which lost 6 bases and 6 bases, there was a span of 12 bases. This CDR3 spans 14 amino acids. Germline V gene data show CDR1 as LNHDA and CDR2 as SQIVND (reference sequence).

The chain couples TRBV24-1 to TRBJ2-2; 9 nucleotides agree with TRBD1. V was clipped by 9 bases and J by 2 bases; unmatched bases: 6. Germline V lookup: CDR1 KGHDR, CDR2 SFDVKD. This CDR3 is 15 amino acids long. The CDR3 sequence: CATADRGLNTGELFF. CDR3 coding DNA: TGTGCCACCGCGGACAGGGGCCTTAACACCGGGGAGCTGTTTTTT.

The chain combines TRBV11-3 with TRBJ2-5; 7 bases agree with TRBD2. The length of the CDR3 is 14 residues. The junction had 2 bases not matched to a gene; V was cut back by 0 bases and J by 4 bases. Germline CDR1 and CDR2: SGHNT and YENEEA. The CDR3 DNA reads as TGTGCCAGCAGCTTAGAGGGAGGGAGAGAGACCCAGTACTTC. It is translated as CASSLEGGRETQYF.

V and J are TRBV18 and TRBJ1-6; no firm D call. With 3 bases removed from V and 7 bases from J, the gap between germline ends came to 7 bases. The CDR3 is 13 amino acids. Germline V gene data show CDR1 as KGHSH and CDR2 as LQKENI. The DNA of the CDR3 is TGTGCCAGCTCACCGGACTTCAATTCACCCCTCCACTTT. This encodes CASSPDFNSPLHF.

The rearrangement joins TRBV5-5 to TRBJ1-6; TRBD1 might be the D (6 bases). Trimming took off 4 bases at V and 6 bases at J, with 11 bases between the two ends. The germline CDR1 and CDR2 sequences are SGHKS and YYEKEE (reference sequence). This CDR3 is built from 14 residues. CDR3 amino acids: CASSQQDSNSPLHF. Here the CDR3 DNA reads TGTGCCAGCAGCCAACAGGACAGTAATTCACCCCTCCACTTT.

The chain uses TRBV12-3 or TRBV12-4 and TRBJ1-2; D perhaps matches TRBD1 (5 bases). V was pared by 10 bases and J by 4 bases, with 13 bases between. The CDR3 runs 12 residues. The CDR3 DNA is TGTGCCACGCAGGGTCCGGGCTATGGCTACACCTTC. Encoded protein: CATQGPGYGYTF.

The chain combines TRBV5-3 with TRBJ1-1; D is possibly TRBD1 (5 bases). TRBV5-3 is flagged as an ORF with uncertain function. The CDR3 has 13 amino acids. Trimming removed 2 bases at V and 3 bases at J, with 8 bases between. CDR3 in amino acids: CARSFRRDTEAFF. For the CDR3, the DNA is TGTGCCAGAAGCTTCCGCAGGGACACTGAAGCTTTCTTT.

The chain is built from TRBV9 and TRBJ2-5; TRBD1 matches 10 bases. This CDR3 comprises 15 residues. Per germline, CDR1 SGDLS and CDR2 YYNGEE. With V trimmed by 0 bases and J by 8 bases, 7 bases remained unmatched. The CDR3 loop is CASSVAVDRGKTQYF. The CDR3, as DNA: TGTGCCAGCAGCGTAGCTGTGGACAGGGGGAAAACCCAGTACTTC.

The chain recombines TRBV5-1 with TRBJ2-2, with 9 bases lining up with TRBD2. V lost 4 bases to trimming and J lost 5 bases; unmatched junction nucleotides: 9. CDR1 SGHRS and CDR2 YFSETQ come from the germline V gene. The length of the CDR3 is 16 residues. The CDR3 region has the DNA TGCGCCAGCAGCCCGCAAGCGGGGGGCAAAACCGGGGAGCTGTTTTTT. This gives the protein CASSPQAGGKTGELFF.

The genes are TRBV19 and TRBJ1-1, with 9 positions matching TRBD1. J lost 2 bases, V lost 5 bases, and 6 bases had no gene match. The CDR3 is 15 residues long. CDR1 and CDR2 (germline): LNHDA, SQIVND (reference sequence). The CDR3 loop reads CASSPNRGHNTEAFF. The CDR3 DNA reads as TGTGCCAGTAGTCCGAACAGGGGGCATAACACTGAAGCTTTCTTT. The variable domain in full, with the rest retrieved from reference TRBV19 and TRBJ1-1, is DGGITQSPKYLFRKEGQNVTLSCEQNLNHDAMYWYRQDPGQGLRLIYYSQIVNDFQKGDIAEGYSVSREKKESFPLTVTSAQKNPTAFYLCASSPNRGHNTEAFFGQGTRLTVV.

J is TRBJ2-5 and V is TRBV11-2; TRBD1 is a possible D gene (6 bases). Trimming removed 5 bases from V and 1 base from J, with 17 bases in between. Germline CDR1 and CDR2: SGHAT and FQNNGV. This CDR3 has 16 residues. CDR3 sequence: CASSVRGRGGQETQYF. CDR3 DNA: TGTGCCAGCAGCGTTAGGGGCAGGGGTGGCCAAGAGACCCAGTACTTC. The full variable domain, completed using reference TRBV11-2 and TRBJ2-5, is EAGVAQSPRYKIIEKRQSVAFWCNPISGHATLYWYQQILGQGPKLLIQFQNNGVVDDSQLPKDRFSAERLKGVDSTLKIQPAKLEDSAVYLCASSVRGRGGQETQYFGPGTRLLVL.

CDR3 region: CASSQERYRGDNTGELFF. The CDR3 nucleotides read TGCGCCAGCAGCCAAGAGCGGTACAGGGGGGATAACACCGGGGAGCTGTTTTTT. The chain joins TRBV4-1 to TRBJ2-2, with 8 bases aligning to TRBD1. J gave up 2 bases and V 0 bases, and 8 bases lay outside the gene matches. The germline V gene encodes CDR1 MGHRA and CDR2 YSYEKL. CDR3 length: 18 residues.

J is TRBJ1-1 and V is TRBV7-6; the D gene is possibly TRBD1 (6 bases). The germline V gene has CDR1 SGHVS and CDR2 FNYEAQ. The V end lost 1 base, the J end lost 1 base, and 10 bases lay between the germline ends. CDR3 length: 15 residues. The CDR3 sequence is CASSLVNRENTEAFF. For the CDR3, the DNA is TGTGCCAGCAGCTTAGTCAACAGGGAGAACACTGAAGCTTTCTTT. The whole variable domain, filled in from reference TRBV7-6 and TRBJ1-1, reads GAGVSQSPRYKVTKRGQDVALRCDPISGHVSLYWYRQALGQGPEFLTYFNYEAQQDKSGLPNDRFSAERPEGSISTLTIQRTEQRDSAMYRCASSLVNRENTEAFFGQGTRLTVV.

This chain connects TRBV25-1 to TRBJ1-1, with 12 bases matching TRBD1. Germline V gene lookup returns CDR1 MGHDK and CDR2 SYGVNS. The CDR3 runs to 18 residues. Trimming took 4 bases from V and 3 from J; bases not matched to a gene: 12. This chain's CDR3 is CASSAKSGTGGAYTEAFF. In nucleotides, the CDR3 is TGTGCCAGCAGTGCAAAGTCCGGGACAGGGGGCGCGTACACTGAAGCTTTCTTT.

This clone appeared once. The chain uses TRBV30 and TRBJ1-2, with no clear D. This CDR3 has 12 amino acids. In germline, CDR1 is GTSNPN, CDR2 SVGIG (reference sequence). V lost 0 bases to trimming and J lost 9 bases, with 11 bases between them. CDR3 coding DNA: TGTGCCTGGAGTGTTGGTGGGAGGAGCTACACCTTC. It translates to CAWSVGGRSYTF. The variable domain in full, completed from reference TRBV30 and TRBJ1-2, reads SQTIHQWPATLVQPVGSPLSLECTVEGTSNPNLYWYRQAAGRGLQLLFYSVGIGQISSEVPQNLSASRPQDRQFILSSKKLLLSDSGFYLCAWSVGGRSYTFGSGTRLTVV.